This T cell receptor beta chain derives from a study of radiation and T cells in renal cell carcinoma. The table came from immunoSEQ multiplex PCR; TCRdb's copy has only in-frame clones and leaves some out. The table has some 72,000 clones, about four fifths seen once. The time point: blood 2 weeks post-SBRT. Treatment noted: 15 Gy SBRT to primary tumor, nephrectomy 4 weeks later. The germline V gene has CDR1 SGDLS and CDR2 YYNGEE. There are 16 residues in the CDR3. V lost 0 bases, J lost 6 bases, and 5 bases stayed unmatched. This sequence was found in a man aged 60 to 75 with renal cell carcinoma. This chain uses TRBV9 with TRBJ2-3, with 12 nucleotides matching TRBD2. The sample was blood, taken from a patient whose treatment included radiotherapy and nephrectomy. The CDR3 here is CASSVATSGRPDTQYF. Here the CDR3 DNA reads TGTGCCAGCAGCGTAGCTACTAGCGGGAGGCCGGATACGCAGTATTTT.